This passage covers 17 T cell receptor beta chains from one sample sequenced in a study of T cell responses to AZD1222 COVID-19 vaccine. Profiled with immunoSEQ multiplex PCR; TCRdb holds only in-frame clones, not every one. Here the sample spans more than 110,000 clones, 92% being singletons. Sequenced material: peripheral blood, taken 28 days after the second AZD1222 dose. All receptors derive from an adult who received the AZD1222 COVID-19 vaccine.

The CDR3 DNA reads TGTGCCAGCGTCTTGCGCTACGAGCAGTACTTC. Protein: CASVLRYEQYF. This chain connects TRBV2 to TRBJ2-7; D remains unclear. V lost 8 bases and J 3 bases, leaving 8 bases between the germline ends. CDR1 is SNHLY, CDR2 FYNNEI, per germline. The CDR3 has 11 amino acids. The entire variable domain, with the rest obtained from reference TRBV2 and TRBJ2-7, is as follows: EPEVTQTPSHQVTQMGQEVILRCVPISNHLYFYWYRQILGQKVEFLVSFYNNEISEKSEIFDDQFSVERPDGSNFTLKIRSTKLEDSAMYFCASVLRYEQYFGPGTRLTVT.

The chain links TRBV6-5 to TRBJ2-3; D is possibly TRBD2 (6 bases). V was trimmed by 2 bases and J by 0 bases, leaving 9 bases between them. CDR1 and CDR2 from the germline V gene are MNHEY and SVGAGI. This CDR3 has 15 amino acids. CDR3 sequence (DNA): TGTGCCAGCAGTTACCTAAGCGGGAGCACAGATACGCAGTATTTT. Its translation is CASSYLSGSTDTQYF.

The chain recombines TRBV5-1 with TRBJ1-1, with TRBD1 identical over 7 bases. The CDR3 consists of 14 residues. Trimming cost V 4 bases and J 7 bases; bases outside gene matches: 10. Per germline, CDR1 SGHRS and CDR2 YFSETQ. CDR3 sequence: CASSPTGLSNEAFF. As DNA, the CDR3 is TGCGCCAGCAGCCCGACAGGGCTGAGCAATGAAGCTTTCTTT.

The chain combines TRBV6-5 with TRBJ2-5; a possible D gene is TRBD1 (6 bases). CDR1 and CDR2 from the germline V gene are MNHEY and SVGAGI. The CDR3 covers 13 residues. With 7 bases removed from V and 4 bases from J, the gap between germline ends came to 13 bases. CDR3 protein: CASKSTGTETQYF. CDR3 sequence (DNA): TGTGCCAGCAAGTCAACAGGGACAGAGACCCAGTACTTC.

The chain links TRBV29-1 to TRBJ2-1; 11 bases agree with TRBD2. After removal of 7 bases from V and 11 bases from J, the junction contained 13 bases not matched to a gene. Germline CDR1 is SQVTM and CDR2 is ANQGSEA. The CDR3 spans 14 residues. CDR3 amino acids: CSAVSGTSGSKQFF. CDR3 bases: TGCAGCGCAGTAAGCGGGACTAGCGGAAGTAAGCAGTTCTTC.

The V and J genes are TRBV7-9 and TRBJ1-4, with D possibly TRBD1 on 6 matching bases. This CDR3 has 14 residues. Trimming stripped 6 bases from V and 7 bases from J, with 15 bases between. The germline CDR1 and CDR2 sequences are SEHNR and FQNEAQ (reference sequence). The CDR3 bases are TGTGCCAGCAGTTACACCCAAGGGGGTGAAAAACTGTTTTTT. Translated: CASSYTQGGEKLFF.

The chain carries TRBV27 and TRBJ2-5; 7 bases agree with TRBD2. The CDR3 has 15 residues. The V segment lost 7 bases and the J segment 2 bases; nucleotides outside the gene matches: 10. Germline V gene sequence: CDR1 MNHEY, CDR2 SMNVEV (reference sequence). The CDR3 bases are TGTGCCAGCAAACCTCTAGCGGCTTATCAAGAGACCCAGTACTTC. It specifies CASKPLAAYQETQYF.

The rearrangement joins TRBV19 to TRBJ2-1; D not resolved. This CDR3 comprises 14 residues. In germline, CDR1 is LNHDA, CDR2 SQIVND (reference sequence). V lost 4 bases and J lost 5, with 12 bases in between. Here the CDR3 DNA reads TGTGCCAGTAGTAGCATCCGGGCCCACAATGAGCAGTTCTTC. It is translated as CASSSIRAHNEQFF.

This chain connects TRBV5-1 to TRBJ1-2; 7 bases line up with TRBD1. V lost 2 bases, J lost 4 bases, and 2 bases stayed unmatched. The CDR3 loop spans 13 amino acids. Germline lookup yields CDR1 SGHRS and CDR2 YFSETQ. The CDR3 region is CASSLQGPYGYTF. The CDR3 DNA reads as TGCGCCAGCAGCTTACAGGGGCCCTATGGCTACACCTTC.

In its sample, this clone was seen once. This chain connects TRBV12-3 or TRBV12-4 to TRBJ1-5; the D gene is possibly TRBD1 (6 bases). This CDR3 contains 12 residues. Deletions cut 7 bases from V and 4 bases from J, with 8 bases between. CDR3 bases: TGTGCCAGCAACAGGGCGAATCAGCCCCAGCATTTT. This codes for CASNRANQPQHF.

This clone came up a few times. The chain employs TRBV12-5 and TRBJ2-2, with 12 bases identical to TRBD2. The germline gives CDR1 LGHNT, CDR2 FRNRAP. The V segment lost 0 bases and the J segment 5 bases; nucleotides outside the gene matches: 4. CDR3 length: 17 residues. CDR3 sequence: CASGLVTSGRLTGELFF. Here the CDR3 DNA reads TGTGCTAGTGGTTTGGTGACTAGCGGGAGACTTACCGGGGAGCTGTTTTTT.

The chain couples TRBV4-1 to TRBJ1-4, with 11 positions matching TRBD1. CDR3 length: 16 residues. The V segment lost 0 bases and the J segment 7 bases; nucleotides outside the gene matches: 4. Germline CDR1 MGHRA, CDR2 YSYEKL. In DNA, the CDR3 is TGCGCCAGCAGCCAAGATTCTGGGACAGGGGGTGAAAAACTGTTTTTT. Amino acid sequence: CASSQDSGTGGEKLFF.

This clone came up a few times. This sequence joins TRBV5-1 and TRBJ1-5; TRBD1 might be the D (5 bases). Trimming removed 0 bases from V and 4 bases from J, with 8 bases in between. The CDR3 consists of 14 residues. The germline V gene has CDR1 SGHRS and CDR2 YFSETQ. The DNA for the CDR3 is TGCGCCAGCAGCTTGGGGGGCCAGAATCAGCCCCAGCATTTT. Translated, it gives CASSLGGQNQPQHF.

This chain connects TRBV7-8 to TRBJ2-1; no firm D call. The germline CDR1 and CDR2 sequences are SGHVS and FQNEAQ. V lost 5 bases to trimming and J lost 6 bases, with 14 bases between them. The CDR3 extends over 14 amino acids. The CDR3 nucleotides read TGTGCCAGCAGCCCCATTAGGAACAGCAATGAGCAGTTCTTC. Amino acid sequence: CASSPIRNSNEQFF. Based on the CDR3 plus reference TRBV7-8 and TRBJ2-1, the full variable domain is GAGVSQSPRYKVAKRGQDVALRCDPISGHVSLFWYQQALGQGPEFLTYFQNEAQLDKSGLPSDRFFAERPEGSVSTLKIQRTQQEDSAVYLCASSPIRNSNEQFFGPGTRLTVL.

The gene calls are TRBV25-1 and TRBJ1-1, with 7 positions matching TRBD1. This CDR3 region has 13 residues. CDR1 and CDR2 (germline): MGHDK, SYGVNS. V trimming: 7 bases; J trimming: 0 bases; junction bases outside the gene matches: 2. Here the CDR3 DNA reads TGTGCCAGCACACAGGGGCTGAACACTGAAGCTTTCTTT. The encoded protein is CASTQGLNTEAFF.

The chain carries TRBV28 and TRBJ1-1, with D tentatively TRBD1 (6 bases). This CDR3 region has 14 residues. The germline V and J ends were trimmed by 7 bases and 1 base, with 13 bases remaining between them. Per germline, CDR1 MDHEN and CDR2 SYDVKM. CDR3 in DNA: TGTGCCAGCACATGGACAGTCGCGAACACTGAAGCTTTCTTT. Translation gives CASTWTVANTEAFF.

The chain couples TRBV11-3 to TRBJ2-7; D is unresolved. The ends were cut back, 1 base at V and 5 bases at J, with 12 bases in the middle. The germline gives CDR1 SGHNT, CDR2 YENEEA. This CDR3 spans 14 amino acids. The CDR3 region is CASSLGPGANEQYF. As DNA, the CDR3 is TGTGCCAGCAGCTTAGGTCCGGGTGCCAACGAGCAGTACTTC.